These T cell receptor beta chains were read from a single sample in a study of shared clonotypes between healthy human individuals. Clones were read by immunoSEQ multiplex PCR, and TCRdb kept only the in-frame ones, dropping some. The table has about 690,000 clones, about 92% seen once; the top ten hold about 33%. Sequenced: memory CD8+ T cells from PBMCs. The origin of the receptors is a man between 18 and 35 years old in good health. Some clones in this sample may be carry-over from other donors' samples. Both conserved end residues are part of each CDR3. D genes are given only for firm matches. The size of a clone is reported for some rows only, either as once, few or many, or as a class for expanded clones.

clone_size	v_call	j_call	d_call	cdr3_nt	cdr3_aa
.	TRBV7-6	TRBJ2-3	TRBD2	TGTGCCAGCAGCTTAGTGGCTAGCGGGAGAGTGGGCGATACGCAGTATTTT	CASSLVASGRVGDTQYF
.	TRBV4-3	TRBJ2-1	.	TGCGCCAGCAGCCAATCGGACCAGCCAAGCTACAATGAGCAGTTCTTC	CASSQSDQPSYNEQFF
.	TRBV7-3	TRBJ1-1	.	TGTGCCAGCAGCCCCGACATTAATGGGGCTGAAGCTTTCTTT	CASSPDINGAEAFF
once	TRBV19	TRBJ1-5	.	TGTGCCAGCGTACAAACTTTCGGACAGCCAAATCGTAGCAATCAGCCCCAGCATTTT	CASVQTFGQPNRSNQPQHF
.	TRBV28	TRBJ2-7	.	TGTGCCAGCAGTTTAGCGGGACATGTCTACGAGCAGTACTTC	CASSLAGHVYEQYF
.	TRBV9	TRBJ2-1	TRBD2	TGTGCCAGCAGCGTAGGAGCGGGAGGTAACAATGAGCAGTTCTTC	CASSVGAGGNNEQFF
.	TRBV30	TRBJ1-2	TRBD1	TGTGCCTGGAGAGGGGACAGGGGAAACTATGGCTACACCTTC	CAWRGDRGNYGYTF
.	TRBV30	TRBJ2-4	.	TGTGCCTGGAGCCTAGGAGGGACGGTTCAGTACTTC	CAWSLGGTVQYF
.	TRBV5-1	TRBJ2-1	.	TGCGCCAGCAGCGGGGACTGGTCGGATGAGCAGTTCTTC	CASSGDWSDEQFF
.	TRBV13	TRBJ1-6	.	TGTGCCAGCAGGGCTGAGGATTCACCCCTCCACTTT	CASRAEDSPLHF
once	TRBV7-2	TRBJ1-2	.	TGTGCCAGCAGCTTAACAGCTAACTATGGCTACACCTTC	CASSLTANYGYTF
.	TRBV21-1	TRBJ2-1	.	TGTGCCAGCAGCAAGTCCGTACTAGCGGGAGGAAGTGAGCAGTTCTTC	CASSKSVLAGGSEQFF
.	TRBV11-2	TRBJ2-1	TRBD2	TGTGCCAGCAGCCCACGGACTAGTTCGAATGAGCAGTTCTTC	CASSPRTSSNEQFF
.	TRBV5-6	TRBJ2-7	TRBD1	TGTGCCAGCAGCTGGGGGACAGGCGGAACCTACGAGCAGTACTTC	CASSWGTGGTYEQYF
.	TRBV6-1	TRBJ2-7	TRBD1	TGTGCCATCCGACCGACAGGGAGCTACGAGCAGTACTTC	CAIRPTGSYEQYF
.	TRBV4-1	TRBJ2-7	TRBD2	TGCGCCAGCAGCCAAGCCTTGACTAGCCGAGCCTACGAGCAGTACTTC	CASSQALTSRAYEQYF
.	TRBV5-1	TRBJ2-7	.	TGCGCCAGCAGGATTGAGGGGCCTTCCTACGAGCAGTACTTC	CASRIEGPSYEQYF
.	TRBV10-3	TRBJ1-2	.	TGTGCCAGCACTCAGGAGAACTATGGCTACACCTTC	CASTQENYGYTF
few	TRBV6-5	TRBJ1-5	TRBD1	TGTGCCTCAGGACAGGGATTTAGCAATCAGCCCCAGCATTTT	CASGQGFSNQPQHF
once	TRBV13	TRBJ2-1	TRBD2	TGTGCCAGCAGCCCGAGGACTAGCGGGAGAAGCAATGAGCAGTTCTTC	CASSPRTSGRSNEQFF
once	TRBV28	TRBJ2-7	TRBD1	TGTGCCAGCAGGCCGACAGGGACCAGGTACGAGCAGTACTTC	CASRPTGTRYEQYF
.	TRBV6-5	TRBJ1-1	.	TGTGCCAGCAGTGGGGGGTTGGGGGCTTTCTTT	CASSGGLGAFF
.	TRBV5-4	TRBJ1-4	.	TGTGCCAGCAGCTTGAATGGGGGATTGGAAAAACTGTTTTTT	CASSLNGGLEKLFF
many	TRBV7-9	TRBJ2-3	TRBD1	TGTGCCAGCAGCTTCTGGGACAGCGATCCCACAGATACGCAGTATTTT	CASSFWDSDPTDTQYF
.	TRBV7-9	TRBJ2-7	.	TGTGCCAGCAGGGGAATGGGGGGAATCCCTGCCGAGCAGTACTTC	CASRGMGGIPAEQYF
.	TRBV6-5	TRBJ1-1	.	TGTGCCAGCAGCCGCCTAGGGGACCTCACTGAAGCTTTCTTT	CASSRLGDLTEAFF
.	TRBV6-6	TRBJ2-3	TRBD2	TGTGCCAGCAGTGGCGGGAGAGGCAAAGATACACAGTATTTT	CASSGGRGKDTQYF
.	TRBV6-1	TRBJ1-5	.	TGTGCCAGCAGTGAACTGGGGACCCAAGATCAGCCCCAGCATTTT	CASSELGTQDQPQHF